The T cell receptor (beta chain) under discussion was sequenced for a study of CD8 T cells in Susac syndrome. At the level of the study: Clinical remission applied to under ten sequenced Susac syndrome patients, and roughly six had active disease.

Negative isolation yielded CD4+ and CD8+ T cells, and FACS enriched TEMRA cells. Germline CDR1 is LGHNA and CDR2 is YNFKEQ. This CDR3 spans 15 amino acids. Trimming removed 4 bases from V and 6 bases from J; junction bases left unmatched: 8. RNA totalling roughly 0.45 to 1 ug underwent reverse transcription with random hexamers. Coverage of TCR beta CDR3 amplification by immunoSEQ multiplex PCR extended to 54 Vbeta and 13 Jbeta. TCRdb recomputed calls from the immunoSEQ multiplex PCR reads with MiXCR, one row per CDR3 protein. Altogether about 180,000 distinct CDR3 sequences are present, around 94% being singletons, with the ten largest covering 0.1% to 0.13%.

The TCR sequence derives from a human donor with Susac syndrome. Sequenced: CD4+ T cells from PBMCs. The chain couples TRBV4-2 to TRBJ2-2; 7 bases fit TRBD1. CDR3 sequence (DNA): TGTGCCAGCAGCCGGACGAATACAGGGGCCGGGGAGCTGTTTTTT. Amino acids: CASSRTNTGAGELFF.